Listed here are 18 T cell receptor beta chains from one sample, sequenced in a study of shared clonotypes between healthy human individuals. CD45RO-negative cells were positively selected for CCR7, leaving out terminally differentiated effector memory CD45RA+ cells. The method was immunoSEQ multiplex PCR; TCRdb's version includes in-frame clones alone and lacks a portion of them. Of millions of clones listed, roughly 91% are singletons. The specimen was naive CD8+ T cells from PBMCs. Receptors were obtained from a man aged 18 to 29 in good health. Some clones in this sample may be carry-over from other donors' samples.

This clone was seen a single time. The sample has other DNA sequences that encode this CDR3 too. The V gene is TRBV7-9, the J gene TRBJ2-1, with a tentative D call TRBD1 (6 bases). Per germline, CDR1 SEHNR and CDR2 FQNEAQ (reference sequence). V was pared by 4 bases and J by 4 bases, with 8 bases between. The CDR3 length is 13 residues. The CDR3 reads CASSYGQYNEQFF. CDR3 sequence (DNA): TGTGCCAGCAGCTATGGACAGTACAATGAGCAGTTCTTC.

The gene calls are TRBV10-2 and TRBJ2-1, with 9 nucleotides matching TRBD2. V dropped 4 bases and J dropped 7; count of bases not matched to a gene: 11. The CDR3 loop spans 16 amino acids. Germline assignment: CDR1 WSHSY and CDR2 SAAADI. The chain's CDR3 is CASSVPLAGSGNEQFF. Written as DNA, the CDR3 is TGCGCCAGCAGTGTTCCTCTAGCGGGGAGTGGAAATGAGCAGTTCTTC.

This clone was counted between two and nine times. The genes are TRBV28 and TRBJ2-7, with no clear D. CDR1 is MDHEN, CDR2 SYDVKM, per germline. V lost 3 bases, J lost 3 bases, and 12 bases lay in between. The CDR3 has 14 amino acids. CDR3 amino acids: CASSFFSAVYEQYF. In DNA form, the CDR3 reads TGTGCCAGCAGTTTTTTTTCGGCGGTCTACGAGCAGTACTTC.

This rearrangement joins TRBV9 to TRBJ2-7, with D perhaps TRBD2 (5 bases). V gave up 3 bases and J gave up 2 bases, with 12 bases separating them. The CDR3 runs to 14 residues. Germline CDR1 SGDLS, CDR2 YYNGEE. CDR3 region: CASSGHDGAYEQYF. The CDR3 region has the DNA TGTGCCAGCAGCGGACACGACGGGGCCTACGAGCAGTACTTC.

In DNA, the CDR3 is TGTGCCAGCAGCGCGGGACTTTCGAACACCGGGGAGCTGTTTTTT. Its protein is CASSAGLSNTGELFF. The rearrangement joins TRBV11-2 to TRBJ2-2, with D tentatively TRBD2 (6 bases). The CDR3 has 15 residues. V was cut by 5 bases and J by 0 bases, with 10 bases left in between. In germline, CDR1 is SGHAT, CDR2 FQNNGV. Based on the CDR3 plus reference TRBV11-2 and TRBJ2-2, the full variable domain is EAGVAQSPRYKIIEKRQSVAFWCNPISGHATLYWYQQILGQGPKLLIQFQNNGVVDDSQLPKDRFSAERLKGVDSTLKIQPAKLEDSAVYLCASSAGLSNTGELFFGEGSRLTVL.

The chain uses TRBV27 and TRBJ2-7; weak D call: TRBD2 (5 bases). Germline V CDR1 and CDR2: MNHEY, SMNVEV (reference sequence). V was clipped by 6 bases and J by 2 bases, with 17 bases between them. The CDR3 has 15 residues. In DNA form, the CDR3 reads TGTGCCAGCAGCCATCCAGCGAGCGGACCCTACGAGCAGTACTTC. Translating gives CASSHPASGPYEQYF.

The chain links TRBV27 to TRBJ1-1; no reliable D call. Germline CDR1 MNHEY, CDR2 SMNVEV (reference sequence). Between the trimmed V and J ends, which lost 1 base and 0 bases, there was a span of 6 bases. The CDR3 runs 14 residues. The CDR3 here is CASSLFALNTEAFF. In DNA form, the CDR3 reads TGTGCCAGCAGTTTATTCGCGTTGAACACTGAAGCTTTCTTT.

About this clone: Within the sample, other DNA sequences also encode this same CDR3. This chain joins TRBV29-1 and TRBJ2-2; the D call may be TRBD1 or TRBD2 (5 bases each). This CDR3 is 12 amino acids long. V shed 6 bases and J shed 6 bases, with 11 bases lying between them. Per the germline V gene, CDR1 is SQVTM and CDR2 is ANQGSEA. CDR3 DNA: TGCAGCGTGGTCGTGGGGGCCGGGGAGCTGTTTTTT. Translating it yields CSVVVGAGELFF.

The rearrangement joins TRBV2 to TRBJ2-1; 11 bases line up with TRBD2. Trimming removed 8 bases from V and 7 bases from J; junction bases left unmatched: 16. The CDR3 has 17 residues. Germline V gene sequence: CDR1 SNHLY, CDR2 FYNNEI. This chain's CDR3 is CASSGGFELAGGNEQFF. In nucleotides, the CDR3 is TGTGCCAGCTCTGGGGGATTTGAATTAGCGGGAGGGAATGAGCAGTTCTTC. Using reference TRBV2 and TRBJ2-1 for the parts outside the CDR3, the full variable domain is EPEVTQTPSHQVTQMGQEVILRCVPISNHLYFYWYRQILGQKVEFLVSFYNNEISEKSEIFDDQFSVERPDGSNFTLKIRSTKLEDSAMYFCASSGGFELAGGNEQFFGPGTRLTVL.

As for this clone: Additional DNA sequences in this sample encode the identical CDR3. V and J are TRBV29-1 and TRBJ2-2, with 7 bases that match TRBD1. Germline CDR1 and CDR2: SQVTM and ANQGSEA. V shed 5 bases and J 6 bases; nucleotides not matched to a gene: 3. CDR3 size: 12 residues. CDR3 region: CSVSGGSGELFF. CDR3 nucleotide sequence: TGCAGCGTTTCAGGGGGATCCGGGGAGCTGTTTTTT.

This clone was observed once. The gene calls are TRBV9 and TRBJ1-2; D is perhaps TRBD1 (6 bases). The CDR3 length is 13 residues. Germline V lookup: CDR1 SGDLS, CDR2 YYNGEE. V dropped 5 bases and J dropped 7 bases, with 15 bases sitting between them. This CDR3 reads CASSRGAQIGYTF. CDR3 DNA: TGTGCCAGCAGTAGGGGGGCGCAAATTGGCTACACCTTC.

CDR3 sequence reads: CASSLRGTAYGYTF. The CDR3 coding sequence is TGTGCCAGCAGTTTACGGGGAACGGCCTATGGCTACACCTTC. The J gene is TRBJ1-2, the V gene TRBV27; D is unresolved. This CDR3 region has 14 residues. Trimming took off 2 bases at V and 4 bases at J, with 11 bases between the two ends. CDR1 is MNHEY and CDR2 is SMNVEV in the germline V gene (reference sequence).

This sequence joins TRBV27 and TRBJ2-7; maybe TRBD2 (5 bases). This CDR3 is 13 amino acids long. Germline lookup yields CDR1 MNHEY and CDR2 SMNVEV (reference sequence). Deletions cut 3 bases from V and 5 bases from J, with 11 bases between. CDR3 protein: CASSFNSAHEQYF. CDR3 DNA: TGTGCCAGCAGTTTTAATAGCGCCCACGAGCAGTACTTC.

This clone was found a few times. The rearrangement uses TRBV4-2 and TRBJ1-1; D is uncertain. This CDR3 region has 12 residues. Germline CDR1 is LGHNA and CDR2 is YNFKEQ. Trimming shortened V by 3 bases and J by 5 bases, and 7 bases separated the two germline ends. CDR3 bases: TGTGCCAGCAGCCAGGGCAGGACTGAAGCTTTCTTT. Protein product: CASSQGRTEAFF.

The chain carries TRBV29-1 and TRBJ2-1, with TRBD2 matching 11 bases. Germline V gene lookup returns CDR1 SQVTM and CDR2 ANQGSEA. The CDR3 is 17 residues long. Trimming took 3 bases from V and 4 from J; bases not matched to a gene: 11. The CDR3 DNA reads as TGCAGCGTTGAGCCCACGTTAGCGGGAGGGCGTTACAATGAGCAGTTCTTC. Translating it yields CSVEPTLAGGRYNEQFF.

The chain joins TRBV7-9 to TRBJ1-1, with D perhaps matching TRBD1 (5 bases). The CDR3 has 15 amino acids. The ends were cut back, 1 base at V and 5 bases at J, with 14 bases in the middle. Germline V gene lookup returns CDR1 SEHNR and CDR2 FQNEAQ (reference sequence). The CDR3 loop is CASSLGDPGWTEAFF. The DNA of the CDR3 is TGTGCCAGCAGCTTAGGGGATCCAGGGTGGACTGAAGCTTTCTTT.

The V and J genes are TRBV19 and TRBJ1-1, with D possibly matching TRBD1 (6 bases). The CDR3 is 14 amino acids. Deletions cut 7 bases from V and 4 bases from J, with 16 bases between. Germline V gene sequence: CDR1 LNHDA, CDR2 SQIVND (reference sequence). The CDR3 nucleotides are TGTGCCAGTACCCCTCGGGGGGCGTCCACTGAAGCTTTCTTT. It yields the protein CASTPRGASTEAFF.

The chain couples TRBV19 to TRBJ2-3; D perhaps matches TRBD1 (8 bases). Trimming pared 5 bases from V and 6 bases from J, leaving 21 bases between. CDR3 length: 16 amino acids. The germline V gene has CDR1 LNHDA and CDR2 SQIVND (reference sequence). The DNA of the CDR3 is TGTGCCAGTAGTCCCGGGACAGGCCAGCGGGGTGATACGCAGTATTTT. Its protein is CASSPGTGQRGDTQYF.